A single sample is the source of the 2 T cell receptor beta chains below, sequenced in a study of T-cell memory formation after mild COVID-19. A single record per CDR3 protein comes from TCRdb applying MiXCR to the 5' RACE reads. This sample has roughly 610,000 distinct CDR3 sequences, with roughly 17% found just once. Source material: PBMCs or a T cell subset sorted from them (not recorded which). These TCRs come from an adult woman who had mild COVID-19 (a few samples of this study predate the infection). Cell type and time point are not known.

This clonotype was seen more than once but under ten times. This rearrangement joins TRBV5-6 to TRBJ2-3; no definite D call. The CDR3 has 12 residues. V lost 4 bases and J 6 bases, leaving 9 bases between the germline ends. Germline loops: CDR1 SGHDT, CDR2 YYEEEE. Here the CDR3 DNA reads TGTGCCAGCAGCACGGATCGGGATACGCAGTATTTT. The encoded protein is CASSTDRDTQYF. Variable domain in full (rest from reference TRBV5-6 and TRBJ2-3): DAGVTQSPTHLIKTRGQQVTLRCSPKSGHDTVSWYQQALGQGPQFIFQYYEEEERQRGNFPDRFSGHQFPNYSSELNVNALLLGDSALYLCASSTDRDTQYFGPGTRLTVL.

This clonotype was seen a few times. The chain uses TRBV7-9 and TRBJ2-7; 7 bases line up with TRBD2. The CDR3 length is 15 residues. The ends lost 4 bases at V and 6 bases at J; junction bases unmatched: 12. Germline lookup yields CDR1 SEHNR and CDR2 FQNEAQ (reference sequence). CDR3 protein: CASSSTGTTGSEQYF. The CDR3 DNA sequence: TGTGCCAGCAGCTCGACCGGGACTACGGGATCCGAGCAGTACTTC.